These 26 T cell receptor beta chains were sequenced from one sample in a study of shared clonotypes between healthy human individuals. TCRdb keeps only in-frame clones here, not all; method: immunoSEQ multiplex PCR. This table holds about 380,000 clones, 90% to 97% found once. Sequencing was carried out using memory CD8+ T cells sorted from blood. The subset denotes: CD45RO+ cells pooled with CCR7-negative TemRA cells. The receptors were sampled from a man younger than 45 in good health.

The chain combines TRBV18 with TRBJ1-1, with D possibly TRBD1 on 5 matching bases. The CDR3 loop spans 15 amino acids. V was clipped by 1 base and J by 6 bases, with 15 bases between them. Germline CDR1 KGHSH, CDR2 LQKENI. The CDR3 region has the DNA TGTGCCAGCTCACCACTGGGAGGACATCTGTCTGAAGCTTTCTTT. Protein: CASSPLGGHLSEAFF. The entire variable domain, with the rest obtained from reference TRBV18 and TRBJ1-1, is as follows: NAGVMQNPRHLVRRRGQEARLRCSPMKGHSHVYWYRQLPEEGLKFMVYLQKENIIDESGMPKERFSAEFPKEGPSILRIQQVVRGDSAAYFCASSPLGGHLSEAFFGQGTRLTVV.

V and J are TRBV11-2 and TRBJ2-3; 8 nucleotides agree with TRBD2. The CDR3 is 17 amino acids. The germline V gene encodes CDR1 SGHAT and CDR2 FQNNGV. Unmatched junction bases numbered 8, after V lost 1 base and J lost 2 bases. The DNA for the CDR3 is TGTGCCAGCAGCTTAGCGGGAGGGCACCCTCTCACAGATACGCAGTATTTT. This gives the protein CASSLAGGHPLTDTQYF.

This clone was counted once. The chain combines TRBV21-1 with TRBJ1-2; the table's D call of TRBD1 was not tested on the DNA. TRBV21-1 is a documented pseudogene. This CDR3 has 15 residues. CDR3 in amino acids: CASSPRDRAPYGYTF. CDR3 coding DNA: TGTGCCAGCAGCCCCCGGGACAGGGCGCCGTATGGCTACACCTTC.

V is TRBV14 and J is TRBJ2-1, with no clear D. V shed 0 bases and J shed 7 bases, with 13 bases lying between them. CDR1 SGHDN and CDR2 FVKESK come from the germline V gene. The CDR3 extends over 15 amino acids. The CDR3 DNA reads as TGTGCCAGCAGCCAAGATCGGATGCTAGAAAATGAGCAGTTCTTC. This codes for CASSQDRMLENEQFF.

The V gene is TRBV7-2, the J gene TRBJ2-3; D unclear. Trimming took 2 bases from V and 5 from J, leaving 11 bases between them. The CDR3 has 14 amino acids. CDR1 is SGHTA and CDR2 is FQGNSA in the germline V gene. The DNA for the CDR3 is TGTGCCAGCAGCTTATGGGCAGGTCAAGATACGCAGTATTTT. This codes for CASSLWAGQDTQYF.

The rearrangement joins TRBV5-6 to TRBJ2-1; D gene unclear. The V and J ends lost 0 bases and 3 bases respectively, with 7 bases between them. The CDR3 spans 14 residues. Looked up from germline, CDR1 is SGHDT and CDR2 is YYEEEE. CDR3 DNA: TGTGCCAGCAGCTTGGGAGGCAGCTACAATGAGCAGTTCTTC. Its protein is CASSLGGSYNEQFF.

This clone was detected only once. The chain couples TRBV15 to TRBJ2-4; no clear D. V was pared by 0 bases and J by 0 bases, with 9 bases between. Looked up from germline, CDR1 is LNHNV and CDR2 is YYDKDF (reference sequence). The CDR3 is 16 amino acids. The CDR3 sequence: CATSRDPRLAKNIQYF. DNA of the CDR3: TGTGCCACCAGCAGAGATCCGAGGCTAGCCAAAAACATTCAGTACTTC.

The V gene is TRBV5-6, the J gene TRBJ2-3, with no clear D. Trimming shortened V by 4 bases and J by 2 bases, and 14 bases separated the two germline ends. CDR3 size: 15 residues. The germline gives CDR1 SGHDT, CDR2 YYEEEE. The CDR3: CASSLTGPFTDTQYF. The CDR3 region has the DNA TGTGCCAGCAGCCTTACGGGTCCTTTCACAGATACGCAGTATTTT.

This chain joins TRBV20-1 and TRBJ2-1; no clear D. V was pared by 6 bases and J by 3 bases, with 6 bases between. Germline V gene sequence: CDR1 DFQATT, CDR2 SNEGSKA (reference sequence). This CDR3 has 11 amino acids. CDR3 coding DNA: TGCAGTGCCCTTTACTACAATGAGCAGTTCTTC. Encoded protein: CSALYYNEQFF.

The V and J genes are TRBV4-2 and TRBJ1-6; 7 bases are shared with TRBD1. The CDR3 has 17 amino acids. Germline CDR1 is LGHNA and CDR2 is YNFKEQ. V lost 1 base and J lost 3; bases outside the gene matches: 6. The CDR3 is CASSQVGDSFYNSPLHF. CDR3 in DNA: TGTGCCAGCAGCCAAGTGGGGGACAGCTTCTATAATTCACCCCTCCACTTT.

The chain employs TRBV5-6 and TRBJ1-1; D is possibly TRBD1 (6 bases). The CDR3 totals 13 residues. The V end lost 0 bases, the J end lost 6 bases, and 9 bases lay between the germline ends. The germline CDR1 and CDR2 sequences are SGHDT and YYEEEE. The CDR3 DNA follows: TGTGCCAGCAGCTTGGGAACAGGGCCTGAAGCTTTCTTT. Translated, it gives CASSLGTGPEAFF.

The chain couples TRBV10-1 to TRBJ2-7, with a weak D call TRBD1 (7 bases). The CDR3 has 13 residues. CDR1 and CDR2 from the germline V gene are WNHNN and SYGVQD (reference sequence). The germline V and J ends were trimmed by 8 bases and 3 bases, with 14 bases remaining between them. CDR3 DNA: TGCGCCAGCGGAGGAGGGGGCCACTACGAGCAGTACTTC. Translated: CASGGGGHYEQYF.

The gene calls are TRBV28 and TRBJ1-1; no clear D gene. CDR1 and CDR2 (germline): MDHEN, SYDVKM. V lost 6 bases and J lost 1, with 9 bases in between. This CDR3 region has 13 residues. CDR3 region: CASREIQNTEAFF. CDR3 DNA: TGTGCCAGCAGGGAAATACAGAACACTGAAGCTTTCTTT.

The gene calls are TRBV7-8 and TRBJ1-2, with TRBD1 identical over 8 bases. J was trimmed by 2 bases and V by 5 bases; bases with no gene match: 10. Germline CDR1 and CDR2: SGHVS and FQNEAQ. The CDR3 is made up of 16 amino acids. CDR3 coding DNA: TGTGCCAGCAGCATGGACAGGGACTCATTAAACTATGGCTACACCTTC. Translating gives CASSMDRDSLNYGYTF.

The gene calls are TRBV7-2 and TRBJ1-1; 7 nucleotides match TRBD1. With 7 bases clipped from V and 4 bases from J, the junction kept 12 bases outside the gene matches. The CDR3 has 15 residues. The V gene's germline CDR1 is SGHTA and CDR2 FQGNSA. CDR3 region: CASTLWGTATTEAFF. In nucleotides, the CDR3 is TGTGCCAGCACCCTATGGGGGACAGCTACCACTGAAGCTTTCTTT.

This clone was counted a single time. The chain recombines TRBV28 with TRBJ2-7; unclear D gene. The length of the CDR3 is 14 residues. The germline gives CDR1 MDHEN, CDR2 SYDVKM. The V end was cut by 2 bases, the J end by 3 bases, with 11 bases between. The CDR3 loop is CASSLRIKRYEQYF. The CDR3 DNA reads as TGTGCCAGCAGTTTACGAATTAAGCGCTACGAGCAGTACTTC. Full variable domain (missing parts from reference TRBV28 and TRBJ2-7): DVKVTQSSRYLVKRTGEKVFLECVQDMDHENMFWYRQDPGLGLRLIYFSYDVKMKEKGDIPEGYSVSREKKERFSLILESASTNQTSMYLCASSLRIKRYEQYFGPGTRLTVT.

The rearrangement links TRBV5-1 to TRBJ2-1; D not resolved. Trimming took off 0 bases at V and 0 bases at J, with 10 bases between the two ends. CDR3 length equals 16 residues. Germline V gene sequence: CDR1 SGHRS, CDR2 YFSETQ. The CDR3 region is CASSLVASSSYNEQFF. CDR3 sequence (DNA): TGCGCCAGCAGCTTGGTAGCCTCGAGCTCCTACAATGAGCAGTTCTTC. The full variable domain, rest sourced from reference TRBV5-1 and TRBJ2-1, is KAGVTQTPRYLIKTRGQQVTLSCSPISGHRSVSWYQQTPGQGLQFLFEYFSETQRNKGNFPGRFSGRQFSNSRSEMNVSTLELGDSALYLCASSLVASSSYNEQFFGPGTRLTVL.

The rearrangement uses TRBV7-8 and TRBJ2-1; D not certain. Per germline, CDR1 SGHVS and CDR2 FQNEAQ. Trimming stripped 3 bases from V and 10 bases from J, with 13 bases between. The length of the CDR3 is 13 residues. CDR3 sequence: CASSFGISSEQFF. The CDR3 nucleotides read TGTGCCAGCAGCTTTGGGATTAGTTCCGAGCAGTTCTTC.

This sequence joins TRBV29-1 and TRBJ2-6, with unresolved D. This CDR3 has 16 amino acids. The germline V gene encodes CDR1 SQVTM and CDR2 ANQGSEA. Trimming stripped 7 bases from V and 0 bases from J, with 16 bases between. The CDR3 is CSAVGSLLSGANVLTF. The CDR3 nucleotides are TGCAGCGCCGTCGGCAGTTTGCTCTCTGGGGCCAACGTCCTGACTTTC.

The chain couples TRBV5-4 to TRBJ2-7, with TRBD1 identical over 12 bases. The junction had 5 bases not matched to a gene; V was cut back by 4 bases and J by 3 bases. This CDR3 is 15 amino acids long. Germline-derived CDR1 and CDR2 are SGHNT and YYREEE (reference sequence). The CDR3 protein is CASSKGQGAYYEQYF. For the CDR3, the DNA is TGTGCCAGCAGCAAGGGACAGGGGGCCTACTACGAGCAGTACTTC.

The chain recombines TRBV5-1 with TRBJ1-1, with D hard to call. Germline CDR1 SGHRS, CDR2 YFSETQ. The CDR3 is 14 amino acids. The V end lost 5 bases, the J end lost 6 bases, and 17 bases lay between the germline ends. CDR3 DNA sequence: TGCGCCAGCAGTAGAGAAGGTAGAAGTCCTGAAGCTTTCTTT. The encoded protein is CASSREGRSPEAFF. Supplemented by reference TRBV5-1 and TRBJ1-1, the full variable domain reads KAGVTQTPRYLIKTRGQQVTLSCSPISGHRSVSWYQQTPGQGLQFLFEYFSETQRNKGNFPGRFSGRQFSNSRSEMNVSTLELGDSALYLCASSREGRSPEAFFGQGTRLTVV.

About this clone itself: In the same sample, other DNA sequences code for this CDR3. The chain links TRBV11-2 to TRBJ2-7; D unresolved. The CDR3 has 11 residues. V shed 5 bases and J shed 3 bases, with 5 bases lying between them. Germline CDR1 reads SGHAT; CDR2 reads FQNNGV. The CDR3 DNA sequence: TGTGCCAGCAGCCCGAGCTACGAGCAGTACTTC. Its protein is CASSPSYEQYF.

This clone was recorded once. The genes are TRBV6-5 and TRBJ1-2; D might be TRBD1 (5 bases). Germline V gene data show CDR1 as MNHEY and CDR2 as SVGAGI. The CDR3 contains 12 residues. Trimming removed 5 bases from V and 5 bases from J, with 9 bases in between. The CDR3 is CASSRTQYGYTF. As DNA, the CDR3 is TGTGCCAGCAGTCGGACACAGTATGGCTACACCTTC.

The CDR3: CASSLSSGIRADTQYF. CDR3 in DNA: TGTGCCAGCAGCTTGTCTAGCGGGATTCGGGCAGATACGCAGTATTTT. This chain uses TRBV5-4 with TRBJ2-3, with TRBD2 identical over 9 bases. Losses at the gene ends were 1 base for V and 4 bases for J; bases not matched to a gene: 7. Per the germline V gene, CDR1 is SGHNT and CDR2 is YYREEE (reference sequence). CDR3 size: 16 residues.

This chain joins TRBV5-5 and TRBJ2-7, with a weak D call TRBD2 (5 bases). CDR1 and CDR2 (germline): SGHKS, YYEKEE (reference sequence). The length of the CDR3 is 14 residues. Trimming took 0 bases from V and 6 from J, leaving 13 bases between them. Here the CDR3 DNA reads TGTGCCAGCAGCTTGGATACGAACGGGGTCGAGCAGTACTTC. Its translation is CASSLDTNGVEQYF.

The rearrangement links TRBV25-1 to TRBJ1-3, with TRBD1 as a possible D gene (5 bases). V lost 6 bases and J 4 bases, leaving 19 bases between the germline ends. There are 16 residues in the CDR3. Germline V gene sequence: CDR1 MGHDK, CDR2 SYGVNS. CDR3 loop: CASSELGTQLGNTIYF. The DNA for the CDR3 is TGTGCCAGCAGCGAGCTGGGGACCCAATTGGGAAACACCATATATTTT.